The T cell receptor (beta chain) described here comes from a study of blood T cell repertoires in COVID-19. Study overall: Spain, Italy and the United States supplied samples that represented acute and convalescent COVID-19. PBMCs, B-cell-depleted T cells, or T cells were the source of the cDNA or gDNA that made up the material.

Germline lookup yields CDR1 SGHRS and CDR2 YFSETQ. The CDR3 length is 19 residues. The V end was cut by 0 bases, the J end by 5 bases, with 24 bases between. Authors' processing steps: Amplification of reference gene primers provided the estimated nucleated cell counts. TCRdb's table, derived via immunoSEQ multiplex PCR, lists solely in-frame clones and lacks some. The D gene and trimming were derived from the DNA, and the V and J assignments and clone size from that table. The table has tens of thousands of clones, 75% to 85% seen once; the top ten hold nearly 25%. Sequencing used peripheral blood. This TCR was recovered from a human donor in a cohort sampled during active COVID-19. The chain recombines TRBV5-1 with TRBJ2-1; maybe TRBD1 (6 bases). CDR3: CASSLGGFAKGGTDNEQFF. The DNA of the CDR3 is TGCGCCAGCAGCTTGGGGGGTTTTGCCAAAGGGGGTACCGACAATGAGCAGTTCTTC.